These T cell receptor beta chains were read from a single sample in a study of blood T cell repertoires in COVID-19. The protocol was immunoSEQ multiplex PCR, while the TCRdb copy is restricted to in-frame clones and leaves out a portion. The repertoire has under 75,000 clones, roughly 89% of them found once; the top ten carry approximately 13%. Sequencing used peripheral blood. Receptors originate from a man aged 60-69 years with active COVID-19. CDR3s include the opening cysteine and the closing phenylalanine or tryptophan. The D gene is left open where the match is weak. Clone size is shown for a subset of rows, as once, few, many or a class of expanded clone.

v_gene: TRBV6-5; j_gene: TRBJ1-5; abundance: -; d_gene: -; CDR3nt: TGTGCCAGCAGCTCCCGGCCAGGGGCGCGACAGCCCCAGCATTTT; CDR3aa: CASSSRPGARQPQHF
v_gene: TRBV5-1; j_gene: TRBJ2-1; abundance: -; d_gene: -; CDR3nt: TGCGCCAGCAGCTTGGCGGGGAGCTCCTACAATGAGCAGTTCTTC; CDR3aa: CASSLAGSSYNEQFF
v_gene: TRBV7-7; j_gene: TRBJ2-5; abundance: once; d_gene: TRBD1; CDR3nt: TGTGCTAGCAGCCCAGTAGGGACAGCCGTCGGGACCCAGTACTTC; CDR3aa: CASSPVGTAVGTQYF
v_gene: TRBV19; j_gene: TRBJ1-5; abundance: -; d_gene: -; CDR3nt: TGTGCCAGTGGTGTTTCGGGCAATCAGCCCCAGCATTTT; CDR3aa: CASGVSGNQPQHF
v_gene: TRBV5-1; j_gene: TRBJ2-3; abundance: -; d_gene: -; CDR3nt: TGCGCCAGCAGCTTGGGGGCTACCGCTACCCTTACAGATACGCAGTATTTT; CDR3aa: CASSLGATATLTDTQYF
v_gene: TRBV4-1; j_gene: TRBJ2-3; abundance: -; d_gene: -; CDR3nt: TGCGCCAGCAGCCCTGGACAGTTTACTAGCACAGATACGCAGTATTTT; CDR3aa: CASSPGQFTSTDTQYF
v_gene: TRBV19; j_gene: TRBJ1-5; abundance: -; d_gene: -; CDR3nt: TGTGCCAGTAGTAGTTCTGGTCGGCAGCCCCAGCATTTT; CDR3aa: CASSSSGRQPQHF
v_gene: TRBV4-1; j_gene: TRBJ2-1; abundance: -; d_gene: TRBD2; CDR3nt: TGCGCCAGCAGTCGAGGGACTAGCGGAGGCACGTACAATGAGCAGTTCTTC; CDR3aa: CASSRGTSGGTYNEQFF
v_gene: TRBV30; j_gene: TRBJ2-7; abundance: -; d_gene: -; CDR3nt: TGTGCCTGGAGTGACCCCGGGACACGCTCCTACGAGCAGTACTTC; CDR3aa: CAWSDPGTRSYEQYF
v_gene: TRBV5-1; j_gene: TRBJ2-7; abundance: once; d_gene: -; CDR3nt: TGCGCCAGCAGCCCAGATCACAGGACCCGCTACGAGCAGTACTTC; CDR3aa: CASSPDHRTRYEQYF
v_gene: TRBV3-1/TRBV3-2; j_gene: TRBJ2-7; abundance: -; d_gene: -; CDR3nt: TGTGCCAGCAGCCCCCGGGCGGGCGGCTACGAGCAGTACTTC; CDR3aa: CASSPRAGGYEQYF
v_gene: TRBV9; j_gene: TRBJ1-6; abundance: -; d_gene: -; CDR3nt: TGTGCCAGCAGCGTGGGGGGGGATAATTCACCCCTCCACTTT; CDR3aa: CASSVGGDNSPLHF
v_gene: TRBV5-1; j_gene: TRBJ2-1; abundance: -; d_gene: -; CDR3nt: TGCGCCAGCAGCTTGGTGGGAGCGGCAAGCTCCTACAATGAGCAGTTCTTC; CDR3aa: CASSLVGAASSYNEQFF
v_gene: TRBV30; j_gene: TRBJ1-2; abundance: once; d_gene: -; CDR3nt: TGTGCCTGGAGTGTACGGTGGGGGGATGGCTACACCTTC; CDR3aa: CAWSVRWGDGYTF
v_gene: TRBV5-6; j_gene: TRBJ1-5; abundance: few; d_gene: -; CDR3nt: TGTGCCAGCAGCTTGGCTGGCAGGGGCCCCATCGCCCAGCATTTT; CDR3aa: CASSLAGRGPIAQHF
v_gene: TRBV5-1; j_gene: TRBJ1-6; abundance: -; d_gene: TRBD1; CDR3nt: TGCGCCAGCAGCTTGGACAGGGGAGGTTCACCCCTCCACTTT; CDR3aa: CASSLDRGGSPLHF
v_gene: TRBV6-1; j_gene: TRBJ2-3; abundance: once; d_gene: TRBD2; CDR3nt: TGTGCCAGCAGTGAAGGGGGACTAGCGGGCAGCACAGATACGCAGTATTTT; CDR3aa: CASSEGGLAGSTDTQYF
v_gene: TRBV30; j_gene: TRBJ2-7; abundance: -; d_gene: TRBD2; CDR3nt: TGTGCCTGGAGACCTAACACCGGGACTAGCGGTTCCTACGAGCAGTACTTC; CDR3aa: CAWRPNTGTSGSYEQYF
v_gene: TRBV9; j_gene: TRBJ1-3; abundance: -; d_gene: TRBD1; CDR3nt: TGTGCCAGCAGCGCACAGGGGATCTCTGGAAACACCATATATTTT; CDR3aa: CASSAQGISGNTIYF
v_gene: TRBV2; j_gene: TRBJ2-5; abundance: -; d_gene: -; CDR3nt: TGTGCCAGCAGTGATGGGCGAGAGACCCAGTACTTC; CDR3aa: CASSDGRETQYF
v_gene: TRBV28; j_gene: TRBJ2-2; abundance: -; d_gene: -; CDR3nt: TGTGCCAGCAGCCGACAAACCGGGGAGCTGTTTTTT; CDR3aa: CASSRQTGELFF
v_gene: TRBV7-2; j_gene: TRBJ2-7; abundance: -; d_gene: -; CDR3nt: TGTGCCAGCAGCTTAAAACCAGGCTCCTACGAGCAGTACTTC; CDR3aa: CASSLKPGSYEQYF
v_gene: TRBV7-6; j_gene: TRBJ2-7; abundance: -; d_gene: -; CDR3nt: TGTGCCAGCAGCTTATCCGGGACAAATGCCTACGAGCAGTACTTC; CDR3aa: CASSLSGTNAYEQYF